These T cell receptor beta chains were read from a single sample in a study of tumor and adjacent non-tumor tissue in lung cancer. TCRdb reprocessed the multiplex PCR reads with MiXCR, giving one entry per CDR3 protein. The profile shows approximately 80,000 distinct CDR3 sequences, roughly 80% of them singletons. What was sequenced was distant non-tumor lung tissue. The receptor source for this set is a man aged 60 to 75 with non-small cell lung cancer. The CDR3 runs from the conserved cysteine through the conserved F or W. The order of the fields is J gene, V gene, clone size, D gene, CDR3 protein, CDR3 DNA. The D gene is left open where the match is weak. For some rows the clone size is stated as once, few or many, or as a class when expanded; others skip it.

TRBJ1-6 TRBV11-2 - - CTNREMTEYNSPLHF TGTACCAACAGAGAGATGACTGAATATAATTCACCCCTCCACTTT
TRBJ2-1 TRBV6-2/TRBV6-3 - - CVSSYHGVSSHNEQFF TGTGTCAGCAGTTACCACGGCGTTAGCTCCCACAATGAGCAGTTCTTC
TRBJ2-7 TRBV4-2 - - CASSQDSGVSYEQYF TGTGCCAGCAGCCAAGATTCGGGAGTCTCATACGAGCAATACTTC
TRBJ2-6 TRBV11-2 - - CASSPICGANVLVF TGTGCCAGCAGTCCTATATGTGGGGCCAACGTCCTGGTTTTC
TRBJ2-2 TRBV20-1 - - CSADRWESTGELFF TGCAGTGCTGACCGGTGGGAGAGCACCGGGGAGCTGTTTTTT
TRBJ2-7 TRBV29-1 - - CSAARRRGDYERYF TGCAGCGCAGCCCGGCGACGGGGTGACTACGAGCGGTACTTC
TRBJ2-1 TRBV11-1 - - CASSLVSGQSYIEQFF TGTGCCAGCAGCTTGGTTAGTGGGCAGTCCTACATTGAGCAGTTCTTC
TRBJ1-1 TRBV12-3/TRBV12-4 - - CASSITTTGGMNSEAFF TGTGCCAGTAGCATAACTACGACAGGTGGCATGAACTCTGAAGCTTTCTTT
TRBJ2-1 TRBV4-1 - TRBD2 CVSSPGSGRLNEQFF TGCGTCAGCAGCCCTGGTAGCGGGAGGTTAAATGAGCAGTTCTTC
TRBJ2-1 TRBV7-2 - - CASSLEGTVHNEQFF TGTGCCAGCAGCTTAGAGGGGACCGTCCACAATGAGCAGTTCTTC
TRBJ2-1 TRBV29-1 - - CSVGASSYNEQYF TGCAGCGTGGGGGCCAGCTCCTACAATGAGCAGTACTTT
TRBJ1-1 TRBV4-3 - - CASSQDVPGCSDTDAFF TGCGCCAGCAGCCAAGACGTTCCGGGCTGTTCGGACACTGATGCTTTCTTT
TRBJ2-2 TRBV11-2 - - CGSRDNRGGTGELFF TGTGGCAGCAGGGACAACAGGGGGGGCACCGGGGAGCTGTTTTTT
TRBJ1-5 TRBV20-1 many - CSARDRQGSAQPQHF TGCAGTGCTAGAGATAGGCAGGGCTCAGCTCAGCCCCAGCATTTT
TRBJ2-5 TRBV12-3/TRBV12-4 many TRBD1 CASRPRQGANRETQYF TGTGCCAGCAGACCCAGACAGGGGGCTAACCGAGAGACCCAGTACTTC
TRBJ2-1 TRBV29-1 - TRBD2 CSGTIRAGGPSEQFF TGCAGCGGGACGATACGAGCGGGAGGGCCCAGTGAGCAATTCTTC
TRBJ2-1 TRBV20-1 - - CIRVRRGTSSYVQFF TGCATACGAGTGAGAAGGGGTACTAGCTCATATGTGCAGTTCTTC
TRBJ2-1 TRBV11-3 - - CVSSLWVTGPYNEQFF TGTGTCAGCAGCCTTTGGGTCACGGGCCCCTACAATGAGCAGTTCTTC
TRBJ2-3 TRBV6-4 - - CASSEGSSTDTQYF TGTGCCAGCAGTGAAGGATCTAGCACAGATACGCAGTATTTT
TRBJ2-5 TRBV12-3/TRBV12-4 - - CASSVSVAETQYF TGTGCCAGCAGTGTTTCAGTCGCAGAGACCCAGTACTTC
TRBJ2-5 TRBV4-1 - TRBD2 CTCSQDRIAGGRETHYF TGCACCTGCAGCCAAGATCGGATAGCGGGAGGGCGAGAGACCCATTACTTC
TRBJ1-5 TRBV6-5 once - CASSYLQGSNKPQHF TGTGCCAGCAGTTACCTTCAGGGTAGCAATAAGCCCCAGCATTTT
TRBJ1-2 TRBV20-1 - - CGVRGGTSNYGYTF TGCGGTGTTAGAGGCGGGACTTCTAACTATGGCTACACCTTC
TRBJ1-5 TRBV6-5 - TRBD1 CTSSYSGQGGRPQHF TGTACCAGCAGTTACAGTGGACAGGGTGGTCGGCCCCAGCATTTT
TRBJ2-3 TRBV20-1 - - CSDSGLSDTQYF TGCAGTGATAGCGGACTCTCGGATACGCAGTATTTT
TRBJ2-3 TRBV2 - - CANTGPQSTDTHYF TGTGCCAACACCGGACCCCAGAGCACAGATACGCATTATTTT
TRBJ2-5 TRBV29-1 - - CRVVGRKEIQYF TGCAGGGTTGTAGGCAGGAAAGAGATCCAGTACTTC
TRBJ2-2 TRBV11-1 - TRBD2 CASSLTSGGANTGELFF TGTGCCAGTAGCCTGACTAGCGGGGGGGCTAACACCGGGGAGCTGTTTTTT
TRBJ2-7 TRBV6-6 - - CASSLRDTNYEQYF TGTGCCAGCAGCCTCCGTGACACGAACTACGAGCAGTACTTC
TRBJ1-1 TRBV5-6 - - CASSLRQSSEAFF TGTGCCAGCAGTTTGCGTCAGAGCAGTGAAGCTTTCTTT
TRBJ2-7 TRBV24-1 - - CATSSPADFYEQYF TGTGCCACCAGTAGCCCTGCGGACTTCTACGAGCAGTACTTC
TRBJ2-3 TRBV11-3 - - CASSLDPLEVGDRTDTQYF TGTGCCAGCAGCTTAGATCCCCTAGAAGTCGGGGACCGCACGGATACGCAGTATTTT
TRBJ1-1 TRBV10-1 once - CASSHRGADTEAFF TGCGCCAGCAGTCACCGGGGGGCCGACACTGAAGCTTTCTTT
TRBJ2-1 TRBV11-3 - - CASSPEGGRNNDQFF TGTGCCAGCAGCCCCGAGGGGGGGCGAAACAATGATCAGTTCTTC
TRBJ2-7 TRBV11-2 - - CASSLDTLYDQYF TGTGCCAGCAGCTTAGACACACTCTATGACCAGTACTTT
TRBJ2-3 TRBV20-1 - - CSAEPRDSSTYTQYF TGCAGTGCTGAGCCGCGGGACTCAAGCACATATACGCAGTACTTT
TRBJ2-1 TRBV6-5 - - CTSNYSYRPSSYKEQFF TGTACCAGCAATTACTCGTACAGGCCGAGCTCCTACAAAGAGCAGTTCTTC
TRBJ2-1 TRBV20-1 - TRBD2 CNASGLAGGNEQFF TGTAATGCTAGCGGGCTAGCGGGGGGCAATGAGCAGTTCTTC
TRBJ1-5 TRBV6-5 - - CAGSYSGHGSQLQHF TGTGCCGGCAGTTACAGTGGACATGGTAGTCAGCTCCAGCATTTT
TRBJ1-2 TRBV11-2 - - CASGLEAGIGGYTF TGTGCCAGCGGCTTAGAAGCAGGGATCGGAGGCTATACCTTC
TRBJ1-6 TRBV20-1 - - CSPNEPCGVEAPLHF TGCAGTCCTAACGAGCCATGCGGGGTCGAGGCGCCCCTCCACTTT